The clone carrying this T cell receptor (beta chain) was picked up many times. Its specificity is unknown. The data were obtained in a study of neurological immune-mediated disorders. Time point described: technical triplicate 2. This CDR3 is 15 amino acids long. With 2 bases clipped from V and 4 bases from J, the junction kept 9 bases outside the gene matches. Germline V gene sequence: CDR1 SGDLS, CDR2 YYNGEE. Study-wide points: Expanded clones shared no CDR3 amino acid sequences across subjects, suggesting private repertoires in all groups.

TCRdb called the 5' RACE reads again in MiXCR, with one record for every CDR3 protein. The sample holds about 32,000 distinct CDR3 sequences, approximately 12% seen once. Sample: CD4+ T cells from blood. This chain links TRBV9 with TRBJ2-7; 7 positions match TRBD1. The receptor's source is a female donor with HTLV-1-associated myelopathy (HAM/TSP). In DNA, the CDR3 is TGTGCCAGCAGCGTCGGGACAGACCCTGTTTACGAGCAGTACTTC. Protein: CASSVGTDPVYEQYF. Looking up the rest from reference TRBV9 and TRBJ2-7 gives the full variable domain: DSGVTQTPKHLITATGQRVTLRCSPRSGDLSVYWYQQSLDQGLQFLIQYYNGEERAKGNILERFSAQQFPDLHSELNLSSLELGDSALYFCASSVGTDPVYEQYFGPGTRLTVT.